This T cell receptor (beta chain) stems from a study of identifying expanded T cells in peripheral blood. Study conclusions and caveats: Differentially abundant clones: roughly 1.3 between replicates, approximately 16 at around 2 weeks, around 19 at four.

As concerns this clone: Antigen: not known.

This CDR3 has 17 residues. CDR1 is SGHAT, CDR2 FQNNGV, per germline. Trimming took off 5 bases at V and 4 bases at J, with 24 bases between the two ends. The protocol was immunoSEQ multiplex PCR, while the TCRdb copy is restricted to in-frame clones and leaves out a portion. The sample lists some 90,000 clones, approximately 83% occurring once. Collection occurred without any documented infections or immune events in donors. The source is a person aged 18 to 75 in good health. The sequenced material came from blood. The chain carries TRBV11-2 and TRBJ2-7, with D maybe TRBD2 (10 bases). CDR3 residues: CASSNSGGGQGYYEQYF. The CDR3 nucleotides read TGTGCCAGCAGCAACAGCGGGGGGGGACAGGGATATTACGAGCAGTACTTC. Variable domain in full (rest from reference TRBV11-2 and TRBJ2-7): EAGVAQSPRYKIIEKRQSVAFWCNPISGHATLYWYQQILGQGPKLLIQFQNNGVVDDSQLPKDRFSAERLKGVDSTLKIQPAKLEDSAVYLCASSNSGGGQGYYEQYFGPGTRLTVT.